Following are 17 T cell receptor beta chains from one sample sequenced in a study of blood T cell repertoires in COVID-19 (dated by TCRdb to the early 2020s). Library construction relied on the immunoSEQ multiplex PCR assay. TCRdb carries this immuneACCESS record with in-frame sequences only. Its versions omit some clonotypes, under half of them owing to an unresolved V gene in the studies checked, with the rest unexplained. The sample table holds about 140,000 clones, of which 70% to 80% were seen once. The ten largest account for around 4.2% of the sample. Material for sequencing was peripheral blood. These receptors were obtained from a woman aged 80 or over with active or convalescent COVID-19.

The gene calls are TRBV2 and TRBJ1-2; D might be TRBD1 (5 bases). The germline CDR1 and CDR2 sequences are SNHLY and FYNNEI. Trimming removed 2 bases at V and 4 bases at J, with 8 bases between. This CDR3 contains 13 residues. The CDR3 reads CASSERQFYGYTF. CDR3 DNA: TGTGCCAGCAGTGAACGACAGTTCTATGGCTACACCTTC.

V and J are TRBV4-2 and TRBJ2-1; 7 bases fit TRBD2. With V trimmed by 3 bases and J by 5 bases, 4 bases remained unmatched. The CDR3 totals 14 residues. The germline V gene has CDR1 LGHNA and CDR2 YNFKEQ. This CDR3 is CASSQRLADNEQFF. In DNA, the CDR3 is TGTGCCAGCAGCCAGAGGCTAGCGGACAATGAGCAGTTCTTC.

The V and J genes are TRBV10-2 and TRBJ2-1; 7 nucleotides match TRBD2. With V trimmed by 7 bases and J by 6 bases, 9 bases remained unmatched. This CDR3 is built from 14 residues. CDR1 is WSHSY, CDR2 SAAADI, per germline. CDR3 sequence (DNA): TGCGCCAGCAATGGGGGGGTTCAGGGCAATGAGCAGTTCTTC. Protein sequence: CASNGGVQGNEQFF.

This clone was seen only a few times. This chain links TRBV29-1 with TRBJ1-2, with no clear D. CDR3 length: 13 residues. From germline, CDR1 is SQVTM and CDR2 ANQGSEA. V was pared by 0 bases and J by 8 bases, with 13 bases between. In DNA, the CDR3 is TGCAGCGTTGAAGATACGATGCAGGTGGGCTACACCTTC. It yields the protein CSVEDTMQVGYTF.

This sequence joins TRBV6-5 and TRBJ1-6; possible D gene TRBD1, 5 bases. The CDR3 is 15 residues long. Germline CDR1 reads MNHEY; CDR2 reads SVGAGI. The V gene lost 7 bases and the J gene lost 10 bases, with 20 bases spanning the gap. The CDR3 sequence is CASNVRRGSYSPLHF. CDR3 bases: TGTGCCAGCAACGTAAGGAGGGGCTCTTACTCACCCCTCCACTTT.

This chain joins TRBV18 and TRBJ1-6, with a tentative D call TRBD1 (5 bases). V was trimmed by 2 bases and J by 0 bases, leaving 11 bases between them. Per the germline V gene, CDR1 is KGHSH and CDR2 is LQKENI. CDR3 length: 17 residues. CDR3 residues: CASSPKQETSYNSPLHF. The DNA for the CDR3 is TGTGCCAGCTCACCAAAACAGGAAACCTCCTATAATTCACCCCTCCACTTT.

The rearrangement joins TRBV2 to TRBJ1-1; no reliable D call. The CDR3 is made up of 11 amino acids. V shed 5 bases and J shed 4 bases, with 5 bases lying between them. Germline-derived CDR1 and CDR2 are SNHLY and FYNNEI. The CDR3 loop reads CASSSITEAFF. For the CDR3, the DNA is TGTGCCAGCAGTTCCATCACTGAAGCTTTCTTT.

This clone has only a few counts. The rearrangement joins TRBV6-5 to TRBJ2-3, with D unclear. Trimming removed 8 bases from V and 2 bases from J, with 8 bases in between. Germline CDR1 and CDR2: MNHEY and SVGAGI. The CDR3 has 12 amino acids. The CDR3 DNA follows: TGTGCCAGCGGCCTGCCCACAGATACGCAGTATTTT. This translates into CASGLPTDTQYF.

The CDR3, as DNA: TGTGCCACCAGTGATGCAAGCGGCTATGGCTACACCTTC. Encoded protein: CATSDASGYGYTF. The chain is built from TRBV24-1 and TRBJ1-2; D unclear. The CDR3 contains 13 residues. Germline CDR1 reads KGHDR; CDR2 reads SFDVKD. The V end was cut by 3 bases, the J end by 4 bases, with 8 bases between.

The J gene is TRBJ1-1, the V gene TRBV6-5; D remains ambiguous. Germline CDR1 is MNHEY and CDR2 is SVGAGI. The CDR3 contains 13 residues. Trimming cost V 4 bases and J 1 base, with 7 bases left between them. The CDR3 DNA follows: TGTGCCAGCAGTTTTCAGGAGAACACTGAAGCTTTCTTT. This gives the protein CASSFQENTEAFF.

The V and J genes are TRBV5-1 and TRBJ2-3, with no clear D. Deletions cut 0 bases from V and 0 bases from J, with 8 bases between. This CDR3 is built from 15 residues. Germline V gene lookup returns CDR1 SGHRS and CDR2 YFSETQ. The CDR3, as DNA: TGCGCCAGCAGCTTGGGGGCCCCTAGCACAGATACGCAGTATTTT. Translation gives CASSLGAPSTDTQYF.

The V gene is TRBV7-2, the J gene TRBJ1-6, with unresolved D. The CDR3 runs to 16 residues. Germline CDR1 and CDR2: SGHTA and FQGNSA. The V end lost 5 bases, the J end lost 2 bases, and 13 bases lay between the germline ends. The CDR3 DNA reads TGTGCCAGCAGCCCGAGTGCCGTAGCCTATAATTCACCCCTCCACTTT. Amino acids: CASSPSAVAYNSPLHF.

V gene TRBV27 combines with J gene TRBJ1-1; a possible D gene is TRBD1 (5 bases). Germline V gene lookup returns CDR1 MNHEY and CDR2 SMNVEV (reference sequence). The length of the CDR3 is 15 residues. V was pared by 10 bases and J by 6 bases, with 24 bases between. CDR3 sequence: CATQGRVARGAEAFF. In DNA, the CDR3 is TGTGCCACGCAGGGTCGTGTCGCCCGAGGCGCTGAAGCTTTCTTT.

This clone was seen once. The chain is built from TRBV6-1 and TRBJ2-5, with 12 bases lining up with TRBD1. Germline CDR1 is MNHNS and CDR2 is SASEGT. This CDR3 comprises 16 residues. The V and J ends lost 2 bases and 1 base, in that order; junction bases with no gene match: 2. CDR3 coding DNA: TGTGCCAGCAGTGAAAGGGGACAGGGGGCCCAAGAGACCCAGTACTTC. Translated, it gives CASSERGQGAQETQYF.

The count of this clone is one. The chain links TRBV7-9 to TRBJ2-1; 8 bases agree with TRBD1. The length of the CDR3 is 16 residues. The V gene end was trimmed by 1 base and the J gene end by 5 bases; junction bases not matched to a gene: 7. The germline V gene encodes CDR1 SEHNR and CDR2 FQNEAQ (reference sequence). CDR3 DNA: TGTGCCAGCAGCTTAGATGGGACAGGAATCAACAATGAGCAGTTCTTC. As protein: CASSLDGTGINNEQFF.

V usage is TRBV28 and J usage is TRBJ1-2, with 8 bases lining up with TRBD1. V trimming: 5 bases; J trimming: 7 bases; junction bases outside the gene matches: 12. The CDR3 is 15 residues long. The germline V gene has CDR1 MDHEN and CDR2 SYDVKM. CDR3 loop: CASSPYGRGPSGYTF. DNA for the CDR3: TGTGCCAGCAGTCCCTACGGCAGGGGGCCCAGTGGCTACACCTTC.

This rearrangement joins TRBV7-9 to TRBJ1-5, with TRBD1 identical over 10 bases. CDR1 is SEHNR, CDR2 FQNEAQ, per germline (reference sequence). V shed 1 base and J 3 bases; nucleotides not matched to a gene: 6. This CDR3 has 17 amino acids. The CDR3 DNA sequence: TGTGCCAGCAGCTTAGGGTTAGGGACAGGGGTCAATCAGCCCCAGCATTTT. Protein product: CASSLGLGTGVNQPQHF.